Each of the 11 T cell receptor beta chains below was sequenced from the same sample in a study of blood T cell repertoires in COVID-19. TCRdb's copy holds only in-frame clones and misses some; the assay was immunoSEQ multiplex PCR. This table holds about 200,000 clones, roughly 86% found once. Sequenced: PBMCs or T cells enriched from blood (not recorded which). All receptors derive from a man in his forties with acute COVID-19.

This sequence joins TRBV19 and TRBJ1-1; 7 nucleotides match TRBD1. Germline loops: CDR1 LNHDA, CDR2 SQIVND (reference sequence). This CDR3 contains 14 residues. Trimming removed 5 bases from V and 4 bases from J; junction bases left unmatched: 7. CDR3 sequence (DNA): TGTGCCAGTAGTCAAGACAGGGTGGGCACTGAAGCTTTCTTT. This translates into CASSQDRVGTEAFF.

DNA for the CDR3: TGTGCCAGCAGTGAACGTGATAGGACGGGAGGCTACACCTTC. Protein product: CASSERDRTGGYTF. The rearrangement links TRBV2 to TRBJ1-2; D remains unclear. Germline CDR1 is SNHLY and CDR2 is FYNNEI. The germline V and J ends were trimmed by 2 bases and 8 bases, with 15 bases remaining between them. This CDR3 comprises 14 residues.

In this sample, this clone turned up once. The chain recombines TRBV5-1 with TRBJ1-2, with D perhaps matching TRBD1 (6 bases). CDR3 size: 15 residues. The V gene lost 0 bases and the J gene lost 8 bases, with 17 bases spanning the gap. Germline CDR1 SGHRS, CDR2 YFSETQ. CDR3 bases: TGCGCCAGCAGCTTGGGGACAGCGGTAGGAGGAGGCTACACCTTC. This translates into CASSLGTAVGGGYTF. The full variable domain, with the rest looked up from reference TRBV5-1 and TRBJ1-2, is KAGVTQTPRYLIKTRGQQVTLSCSPISGHRSVSWYQQTPGQGLQFLFEYFSETQRNKGNFPGRFSGRQFSNSRSEMNVSTLELGDSALYLCASSLGTAVGGGYTFGSGTRLTVV.

The chain is built from TRBV9 and TRBJ1-3, with D possibly TRBD1 on 5 matching bases. Germline V gives CDR1 SGDLS, CDR2 YYNGEE. This CDR3 contains 15 residues. Trimming removed 4 bases at V and 2 bases at J, with 13 bases between. In DNA, the CDR3 is TGTGCCAGCAGCTCCTCAGGGAACCCTGGAAACACCATATATTTT. It encodes CASSSSGNPGNTIYF.

The rearrangement uses TRBV9 and TRBJ2-1; a weak D match, TRBD2 (6 bases). From germline, CDR1 is SGDLS and CDR2 YYNGEE. Trimming shortened V by 2 bases and J by 7 bases, and 19 bases separated the two germline ends. This CDR3 is 16 amino acids long. CDR3 DNA: TGTGCCAGCAGCGTGGGTAGCGGTTTAGGGAGGAATGAGCAGTTCTTC. Protein sequence: CASSVGSGLGRNEQFF. The full variable domain, completed using reference TRBV9 and TRBJ2-1, is DSGVTQTPKHLITATGQRVTLRCSPRSGDLSVYWYQQSLDQGLQFLIQYYNGEERAKGNILERFSAQQFPDLHSELNLSSLELGDSALYFCASSVGSGLGRNEQFFGPGTRLTVL.

The V call is TRBV19, the J call TRBJ2-3, with TRBD2 identical over 12 bases. Germline V gene sequence: CDR1 LNHDA, CDR2 SQIVND (reference sequence). The CDR3 consists of 16 residues. V lost 10 bases and J lost 2; bases outside the gene matches: 10. CDR3 nucleotide sequence: TGTGCCACCTCACTCGGACTAGCGGGATTCACAGATACGCAGTATTTT. It translates to CATSLGLAGFTDTQYF.

V is TRBV4-1 and J is TRBJ2-6; 7 nucleotides line up with TRBD1. V lost 8 bases, J lost 2 bases, and 9 bases stayed unmatched. In germline, CDR1 is MGHRA, CDR2 YSYEKL. CDR3 size: 16 residues. In DNA, the CDR3 is TGCGCCAGCCGGCCCCAAGACAGGGCTGGGGCCAACGTCCTGACTTTC. Translated: CASRPQDRAGANVLTF.

The chain employs TRBV5-1 and TRBJ1-1; no definite D call. The V gene's germline CDR1 is SGHRS and CDR2 YFSETQ. CDR3 length equals 14 residues. V lost 0 bases, J lost 1 base, and 7 bases lay in between. In DNA, the CDR3 is TGCGCCAGCAGCTTGGCCGAGGGGAACACTGAAGCTTTCTTT. Its translation: CASSLAEGNTEAFF.

The gene calls are TRBV25-1 and TRBJ2-5, with D possibly being TRBD2 (5 bases). The CDR3 covers 16 residues. Trimming cost V 0 bases and J 5 bases, with 16 bases left between them. Germline CDR1 is MGHDK and CDR2 is SYGVNS. CDR3 region: CASSEYSDYRGETQYF. The CDR3 DNA is TGTGCCAGCAGTGAATATTCCGACTACCGTGGGGAGACCCAGTACTTC.

The V call is TRBV5-1, the J call TRBJ1-3; D is possibly TRBD1 (6 bases). V lost 4 bases, J lost 0 bases, and 11 bases lay in between. Germline-derived CDR1 and CDR2 are SGHRS and YFSETQ. CDR3 length equals 15 residues. CDR3 sequence (DNA): TGCGCCAGCAGCCATGGACAGTACTCTGGAAACACCATATATTTT. Its translation is CASSHGQYSGNTIYF.

The rearrangement links TRBV19 to TRBJ1-2; D is ambiguous. The CDR3 is made up of 16 amino acids. Germline CDR1 is LNHDA and CDR2 is SQIVND (reference sequence). V gave up 1 base and J gave up 3 bases, with 15 bases separating them. CDR3 residues: CASSIAPSREYYGYTF. DNA for the CDR3: TGTGCCAGTAGTATAGCGCCGTCACGAGAGTACTATGGCTACACCTTC.